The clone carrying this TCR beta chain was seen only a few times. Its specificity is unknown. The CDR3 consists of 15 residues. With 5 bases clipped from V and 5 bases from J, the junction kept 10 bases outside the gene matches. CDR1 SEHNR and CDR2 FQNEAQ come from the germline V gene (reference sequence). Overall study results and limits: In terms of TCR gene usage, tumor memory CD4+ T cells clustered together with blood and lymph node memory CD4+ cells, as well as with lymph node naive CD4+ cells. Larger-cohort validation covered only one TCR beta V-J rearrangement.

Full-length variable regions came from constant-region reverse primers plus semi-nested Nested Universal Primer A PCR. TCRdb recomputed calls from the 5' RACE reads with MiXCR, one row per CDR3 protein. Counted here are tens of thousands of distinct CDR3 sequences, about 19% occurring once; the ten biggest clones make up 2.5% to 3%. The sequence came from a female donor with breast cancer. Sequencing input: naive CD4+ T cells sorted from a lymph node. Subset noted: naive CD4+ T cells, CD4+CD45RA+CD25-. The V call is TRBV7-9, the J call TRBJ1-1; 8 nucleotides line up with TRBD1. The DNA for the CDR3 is TGTGCCAGCAGCCTCGGGGCAGGGGGCGGAACTGAAGCTTTCTTT. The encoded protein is CASSLGAGGGTEAFF. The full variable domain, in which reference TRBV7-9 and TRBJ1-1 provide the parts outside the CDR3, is DTGVSQNPRHKITKRGQNVTFRCDPISEHNRLYWYRQTLGQGPEFLTYFQNEAQLEKSRLLSDRFSAERPKGSFSTLEIQRTEQGDSAMYLCASSLGAGGGTEAFFGQGTRLTVV.